This T cell receptor (beta chain) came from a study of identical twins. A universal primer site arose from template switching, and cDNA bore unique molecular identifiers. A single record per CDR3 protein comes from TCRdb applying MiXCR to the 5' RACE reads. In the table there are around 250,000 distinct CDR3 sequences, approximately 7.1% of which are singletons. Germline values: CDR1 PRHDT, CDR2 FYEKMQ (reference sequence). V was pared by 6 bases and J by 4 bases, with 10 bases of the junction left unmatched. The CDR3 is made up of 15 amino acids. At least ten counts were recorded for this clonotype. The same data also contributed to another study, on T cells expressing NK-cell markers. In that study: Top CD8+ clonotypes included the dominant CD3+CD56+NKG2C+ clonotypes in roughly 6 donors.

The chain recombines TRBV13 with TRBJ2-7, with 9 bases matching TRBD1. The source material was CD8+ T cells sorted from blood. This TCR derives from a woman aged 18 to 35 in good health. The CDR3 loop is CASSLTGTGRYEQYF. CDR3 DNA sequence: TGTGCCAGCAGTCTTACCGGGACAGGGAGATACGAGCAGTACTTC.